This TCR beta chain was identified in a study of cytomegalovirus exposure and HLA in healthy donors. For the study at large: Across around 400 genotyped donors, 81% landed in the Caucasian-associated ancestry cluster.

About this clone itself: Its antigen is not known.

Study-wide findings and caveats: For TCR beta chains, V- and J-gene trimming was later linked to a missense DCLRE1C variant.

PCR amplification relied on 60 Vbeta primers (plus 13 Jbeta primers). TCRdb's table, derived via immunoSEQ multiplex PCR, lists solely in-frame clones and lacks some. The table includes under 150,000 clones, around 60% detected once. Sample: PBMCs. This clonotype was obtained from a man aged 35 to 55 in good health and CMV-seropositive.

Here the CDR3 reads CASSYSGGNTGELFF. For the CDR3, the DNA is TGTGCCAGCAGCTATAGCGGGGGGAACACCGGGGAGCTGTTTTTT. The genes are TRBV5-4 and TRBJ2-2; 9 nucleotides match TRBD2. Germline V gene data show CDR1 as SGHNT and CDR2 as YYREEE (reference sequence). The V and J ends lost 3 bases and 1 base, in that order; junction bases with no gene match: 1. The CDR3 runs to 15 residues.